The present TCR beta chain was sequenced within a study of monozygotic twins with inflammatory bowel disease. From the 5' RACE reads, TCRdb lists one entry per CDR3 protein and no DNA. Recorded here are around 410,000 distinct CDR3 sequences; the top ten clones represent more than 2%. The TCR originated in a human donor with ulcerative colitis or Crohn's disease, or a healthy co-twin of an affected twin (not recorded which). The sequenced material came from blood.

CDR3 sequence reads: CASSSGQATSGNTIYF. This sequence joins TRBV5-1 and TRBJ1-3; the D call of TRBD1 rests on TCRdb alone, since no DNA is present to check it. The CDR3 runs 16 residues. Germline V lookup: CDR1 SGHRS, CDR2 YFSETQ.